This is a list of T cell receptor beta chains from one sample in a study of T-cell memory formation after mild COVID-19. One entry per CDR3 protein results from TCRdb running MiXCR on the 5' RACE reads. The sample consists of about 350,000 distinct CDR3 sequences, roughly 13% of them appearing once. Input material: PBMCs or a T cell subset sorted from them (not recorded which). Every receptor here comes from a man in his late teens or twenties who had mild COVID-19 (a few samples of this study predate the infection). Cell type and time point are not known. The conserved cysteine and the conserved F or W are not part of the CDR3 here. Where a row states a size, it is once, few, many or the class of an expanded clone; other rows omit it.

>TRBJ1-4|TRBV4-1|few
ASSVRDSNAEKLF
>TRBJ2-2|TRBV10-3|few
AISEFPRQRGHTGELF
>TRBJ2-5|TRBV7-9|few
ASSSSGGGAWETQY
>TRBJ2-5|TRBV6-2/TRBV6-3|few
ASSYLLRRGGGEETQY
>TRBJ1-2|TRBV15|NA
ATSRDGGAYGYT
>TRBJ1-5|TRBV5-1|few
ASSSRGDSNQPQH
>TRBJ1-1|TRBV4-2|NA
ASSQVGNTEAF
>TRBJ2-1|TRBV5-1|NA
ASAQGGAYNEQF
>TRBJ2-3|TRBV7-6|NA
ASSLGGPIDTQY
>TRBJ2-5|TRBV5-1|many
ASSLGRQETQY
>TRBJ1-3|TRBV4-3|NA
ASSVGRNSGNTIY
>TRBJ2-2|TRBV2|NA
ASSLLGQGFTGELF
>TRBJ2-5|TRBV7-6|many
ASSGRGVTEGETQY
>TRBJ2-3|TRBV6-2/TRBV6-3|NA
ASRADYTDTQY
>TRBJ1-5|TRBV5-6|few
ASSHRDRDYSNQPQH
>TRBJ2-1|TRBV18|NA
ASSRGQGGYNDQF
>TRBJ2-5|TRBV9|many
ASSVAAQETQY
>TRBJ2-7|TRBV12-3/TRBV12-4|few
ASSFGGVGYEQY
>TRBJ1-2|TRBV20-1|few
SAGRAGPYEGGYT
>TRBJ2-5|TRBV6-5|few
ASRAGQPQETQY
>TRBJ2-3|TRBV24-1|few
ATSGGPSTDTQY
>TRBJ1-2|TRBV4-2|few
ASSQDSTGVANYGYT
>TRBJ2-7|TRBV12-3/TRBV12-4|NA
ASGNYEQY
>TRBJ1-2|TRBV10-3|NA
AISEGGLNYGYT
>TRBJ2-2|TRBV12-3/TRBV12-4|many
ASSLAGLGTGELF
>TRBJ2-3|TRBV28|NA
ASSRTPGQGFRGTDTQY
>TRBJ1-5|TRBV6-2/TRBV6-3|many
ASPKMPLDLYSNQPQH
>TRBJ2-2|TRBV29-1|few
SINGGGQNTGELF
>TRBJ1-4|TRBV6-5|few
ASSYGRGLTNEKLF
>TRBJ1-6|TRBV5-1|many
ASSEDGGYSPLH
>TRBJ2-1|TRBV4-2|many
ASSQGTYNEQF
>TRBJ1-5|TRBV20-1|NA
SARTELNQPQH
>TRBJ2-1|TRBV13|NA
ASSRLAGELNEQF
>TRBJ1-2|TRBV7-3|NA
ASLPPGSRHDGYT
>TRBJ2-1|TRBV15|few
ATSRAFGGEQF
>TRBJ2-6|TRBV18|many
ASSPPHSGANVLT
>TRBJ2-1|TRBV20-1|NA
SATGTSGKIGGSYNEQF
>TRBJ1-4|TRBV7-9|NA
ASRGEGREKLF
>TRBJ2-4|TRBV12-3/TRBV12-4|many
ASSPDGTWGNIQY
>TRBJ1-6|TRBV27|NA
ASSIGGSYNSPLH
>TRBJ1-4|TRBV7-9|few
ASSLGAARTNEKLF
>TRBJ1-5|TRBV27|NA
ASSLFPGTTLRAQH
>TRBJ2-5|TRBV5-1|many
ASSLGLQETQY
>TRBJ2-5|TRBV4-3|few
ASSQELGRSRAQY
>TRBJ1-1|TRBV6-5|NA
ASSYSLGVATEAF
>TRBJ2-7|TRBV5-6|NA
ASSSAGGTYEQY